One and the same sample provided the 2 T cell receptor beta chains below, sequenced in a study of cytotoxic CD8 clonotypes in ibrutinib-treated CLL. Using immunoSEQ multiplex PCR, the repertoire was profiled, and TCRdb retains in-frame clones only, with some absent. The sample contains approximately 140,000 clones, 75% to 95% of which appear only once. This specimen consisted of PBMCs, obtained after 12 months of ibrutinib treatment. The source of these receptors is a human donor with chronic lymphocytic leukemia.

CDR3 region: CASSPGTSGSPKNEQFF. The CDR3, as DNA: TGTGCCAGCAGTCCTGGGACTAGCGGGAGCCCGAAGAATGAGCAGTTCTTC. This rearrangement joins TRBV27 to TRBJ2-1; TRBD2 aligns across 14 bases. Germline-derived CDR1 and CDR2 are MNHEY and SMNVEV (reference sequence). The CDR3 length is 17 residues. V dropped 5 bases and J dropped 7; count of bases not matched to a gene: 10.

The CDR3 spells CASSVGDRDRRQYF. CDR3 DNA sequence: TGTGCCAGCAGCGTAGGCGACAGGGACAGGAGGCAGTACTTC. The V call is TRBV9, the J call TRBJ2-7; TRBD1 agrees at 8 bases. Germline V lookup: CDR1 SGDLS, CDR2 YYNGEE. The length of the CDR3 is 14 residues. J gave up 9 bases and V 0 bases, and 8 bases lay outside the gene matches.